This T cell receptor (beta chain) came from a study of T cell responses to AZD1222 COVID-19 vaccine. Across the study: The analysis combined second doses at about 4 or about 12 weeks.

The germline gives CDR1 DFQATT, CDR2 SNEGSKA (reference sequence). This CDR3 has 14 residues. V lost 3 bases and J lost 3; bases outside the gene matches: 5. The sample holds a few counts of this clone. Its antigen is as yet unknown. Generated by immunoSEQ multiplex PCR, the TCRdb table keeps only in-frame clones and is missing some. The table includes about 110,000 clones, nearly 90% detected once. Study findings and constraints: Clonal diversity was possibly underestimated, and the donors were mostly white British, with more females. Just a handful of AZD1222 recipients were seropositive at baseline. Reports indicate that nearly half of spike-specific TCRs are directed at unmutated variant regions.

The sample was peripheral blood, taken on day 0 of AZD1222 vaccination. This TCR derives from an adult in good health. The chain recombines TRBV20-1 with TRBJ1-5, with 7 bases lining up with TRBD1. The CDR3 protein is CSASSGQFNQPQHF. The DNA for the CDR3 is TGCAGTGCTAGTTCGGGACAGTTCAATCAGCCCCAGCATTTT.